The clone carrying this T cell receptor (beta chain) was observed many times. Graves' hyperthyroidism showing no ophthalmopathy progression within 18 months was considered stable. Every diagnosis used clinical symptoms, serum thyroxine and TRAb, thyroid ultrasound and orbital computed tomography. The sample belongs to a study of T cells in Graves' hyperthyroidism and ophthalmopathy. Researchers amplified the TCR beta CDR3 regions from RNA transcripts. Researchers ran a first-round RT-PCR on the TCR CDR3 using the HTBI primer set. TCRdb processed the multiplex PCR reads anew with MiXCR; each CDR3 protein has one entry. The table lists about 840,000 distinct CDR3 sequences, approximately 40% of them singletons. Trimming removed 5 bases at V and 0 bases at J, with 8 bases between. From germline, CDR1 is SNHLY and CDR2 FYNNEI. The CDR3 contains 14 residues.

The sequence was obtained from a man aged 18 to 35 with Graves' hyperthyroidism. Sequencing was carried out using blood. V gene TRBV2 combines with J gene TRBJ1-5, with TRBD1 as a possible D gene (6 bases). The CDR3 protein is CASSTGSSNQPQHF. CDR3 DNA: TGTGCCAGCAGTACAGGGAGTAGCAATCAGCCCCAGCATTTT.